The TCR beta chain under discussion was sequenced for a study of blood T cells in healthy people across ages. Study summary: Per every two T cells, about one barcoded beta molecule was captured by template switching.

CDR3 length: 13 amino acids. CDR1 is MNHNS, CDR2 SASEGT, per germline. A word on this clonotype: As yet, its antigen is unknown. The junction shows a germline mismatch at one end, possibly a read error.

General study results and limits: There were more naive CD4+ cells and higher diversity in long-lived donors than in aged donors. As age increased, TCR beta diversity per million T cells fell in a roughly linear fashion.

Alongside a J-beta primer mix, a sample-barcoded 5' primer served in a second PCR lasting about 7 to 12 cycles. Using its own MiXCR run on the 5' RACE reads, TCRdb lists one record per CDR3 protein. The repertoire holds hundreds of thousands of distinct CDR3 sequences, with about 30% as singletons. The sequence derives from a woman of 80 years or more in good health. The chain joins TRBV6-1 to TRBJ1-5, with unresolved D. Sequenced: blood. CDR3 amino acids: CASTIAGYQPQHF. CDR3 nucleotide sequence: TGCGCCAGCACCATCGCAGGCTATCAGCCCCAGCATTTT.